This T cell receptor beta chain originates from a study of blood T cells in healthy people across ages. Study results and limitations: When one million T cells were used, diversity estimates were thought to be underestimates.

Regarding this clonotype: The antigen remains undetermined.

For the second PCR, which ran for about 6 to 11 cycles, a sample-barcoded 5' primer and a J-beta primer mix were used. TCRdb re-analysed the 5' RACE reads in MiXCR, keeping a single row per CDR3 protein. The sample yields 1.5 million to 2 million distinct CDR3 sequences, roughly 49% seen once. The TCR was taken from a woman in her 40s in good health. Material for sequencing was blood.

The CDR3 coding sequence is TGTGCCAGCGGACCCGGAGTACTGACTGGGGGCTACACCTTC. Its protein product is CASGPGVLTGGYTF. This chain connects TRBV7-3 to TRBJ1-2; D is ambiguous. Germline-derived CDR1 and CDR2 are SGHTA and FQGTGA. This CDR3 spans 14 amino acids. Deletions cut 8 bases from V and 8 bases from J, with 21 bases between.